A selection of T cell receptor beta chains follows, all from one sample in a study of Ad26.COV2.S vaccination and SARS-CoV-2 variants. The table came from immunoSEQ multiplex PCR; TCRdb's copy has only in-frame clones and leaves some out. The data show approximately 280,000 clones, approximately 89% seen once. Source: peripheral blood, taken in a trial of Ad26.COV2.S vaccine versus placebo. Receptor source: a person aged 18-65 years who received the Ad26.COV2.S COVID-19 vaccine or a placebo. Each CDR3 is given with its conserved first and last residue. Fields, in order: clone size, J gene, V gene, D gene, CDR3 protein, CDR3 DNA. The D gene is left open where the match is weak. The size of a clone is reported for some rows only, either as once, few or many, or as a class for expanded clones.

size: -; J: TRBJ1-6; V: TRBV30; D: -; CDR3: CAWSVLNGLSSSYNSPLHF; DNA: TGTGCCTGGAGTGTACTTAATGGGCTGTCGAGCTCCTATAATTCACCCCTCCACTTT
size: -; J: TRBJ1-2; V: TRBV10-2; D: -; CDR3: CASSWVRGFIGGYTF; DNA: TGCGCCAGCAGTTGGGTCAGGGGATTCATTGGCGGCTACACCTTC
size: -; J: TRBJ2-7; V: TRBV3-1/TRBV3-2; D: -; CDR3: CASSQDFGWRVEEGYEQYF; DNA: TGTGCCAGCAGCCAAGATTTCGGGTGGAGGGTCGAGGAAGGCTACGAGCAGTACTTC
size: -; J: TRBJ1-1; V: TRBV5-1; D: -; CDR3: CASSFQGVETEAFF; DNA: TGCGCCAGCAGCTTTCAGGGTGTGGAGACTGAAGCTTTCTTT
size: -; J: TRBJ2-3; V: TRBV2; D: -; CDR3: CASKQSPTDTQYF; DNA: TGTGCCAGCAAACAGAGCCCCACAGATACGCAGTATTTT
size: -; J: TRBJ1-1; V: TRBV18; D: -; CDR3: CASSFGRTNTEAFF; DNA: TGTGCCAGCTCTTTCGGCAGAACGAACACTGAAGCTTTCTTT
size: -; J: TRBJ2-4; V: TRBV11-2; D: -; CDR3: CASSLDGAKNIQYF; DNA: TGTGCCAGCAGCTTAGACGGGGCTAAAAACATTCAGTACTTC
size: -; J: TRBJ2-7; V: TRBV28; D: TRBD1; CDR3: CASSFPPWDSSYEQYF; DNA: TGTGCCAGCAGTTTCCCACCGTGGGACAGCTCCTACGAGCAGTACTTC
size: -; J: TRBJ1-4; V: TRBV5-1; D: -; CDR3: CASRGLEGEKLFF; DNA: TGCGCCAGCAGGGGACTAGAAGGTGAAAAACTGTTTTTT
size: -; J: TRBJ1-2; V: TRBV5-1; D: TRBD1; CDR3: CASSLEGDRANYGYTF; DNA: TGCGCCAGCAGCTTGGAGGGGGACAGAGCTAACTATGGCTACACCTTC
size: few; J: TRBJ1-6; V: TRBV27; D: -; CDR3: CASSPRSSSYTSPLHF; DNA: TGTGCCAGCAGCCCAAGATCGAGCTCCTATACTTCACCCCTCCACTTT
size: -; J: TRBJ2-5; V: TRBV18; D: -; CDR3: CASSPPTETQYF; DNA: TGTGCCAGCTCACCCCCTACAGAGACCCAGTACTTC
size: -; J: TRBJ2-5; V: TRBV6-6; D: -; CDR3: CAIANSPREVETQYF; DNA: TGTGCCATCGCCAATTCACCCAGGGAGGTAGAGACCCAGTACTTC
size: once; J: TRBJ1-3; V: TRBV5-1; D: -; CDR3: CASSLGRSGNTIYF; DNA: TGCGCCAGCAGCTTGGGACGGTCTGGAAACACCATATATTTT
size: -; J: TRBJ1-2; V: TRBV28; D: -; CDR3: CASSPDYYGYTF; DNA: TGTGCCAGCAGTCCCGATTACTATGGCTACACCTTC
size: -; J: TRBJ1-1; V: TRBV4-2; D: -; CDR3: CASSPQGGTEAFF; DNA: TGTGCCAGCAGCCCTCAAGGGGGGACTGAAGCTTTCTTT
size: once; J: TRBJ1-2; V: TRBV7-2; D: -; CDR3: CASSLVGVSGYTF; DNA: TGTGCCAGCAGCTTAGTGGGGGTCTCTGGCTACACCTTC
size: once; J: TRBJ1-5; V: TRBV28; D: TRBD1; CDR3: CASMTRQGKFQPQHF; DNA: TGTGCCAGCATGACCCGACAGGGAAAATTCCAGCCCCAGCATTTT
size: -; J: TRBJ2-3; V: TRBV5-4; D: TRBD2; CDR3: CASSLRVAGEWGPDTQYF; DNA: TGTGCCAGCAGCTTGAGGGTAGCGGGAGAGTGGGGGCCAGATACGCAGTATTTT
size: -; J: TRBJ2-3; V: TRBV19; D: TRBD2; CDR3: CASSPSGRTDTQYF; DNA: TGTGCCAGTTCGCCTAGCGGGAGGACAGATACGCAGTATTTT
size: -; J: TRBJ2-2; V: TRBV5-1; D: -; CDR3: CASSLMFGTGEGTGELFF; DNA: TGCGCCAGCAGCTTGATGTTCGGAACAGGGGAGGGGACCGGGGAGCTGTTTTTT
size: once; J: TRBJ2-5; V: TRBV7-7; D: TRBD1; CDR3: CASSPAGTGIPQETQYF; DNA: TGTGCTAGCAGCCCCGCCGGGACAGGGATCCCCCAAGAGACCCAGTACTTC
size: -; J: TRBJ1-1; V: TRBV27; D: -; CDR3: CASSFGGAAEAFF; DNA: TGTGCCAGCAGTTTCGGGGGGGCCGCTGAAGCTTTCTTT
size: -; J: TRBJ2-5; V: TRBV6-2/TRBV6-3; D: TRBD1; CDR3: CASSYPDRGQETQYF; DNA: TGTGCCAGCAGTTACCCGGACAGGGGGCAAGAGACCCAGTACTTC
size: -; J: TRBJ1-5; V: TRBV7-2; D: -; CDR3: CASSQYGSVHSNQPQHF; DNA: TGTGCCAGCAGCCAGTATGGCTCGGTACATAGCAATCAGCCCCAGCATTTT
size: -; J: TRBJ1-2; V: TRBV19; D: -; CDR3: CASSVRDSNRYAYTF; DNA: TGTGCCAGTAGTGTCCGGGACTCAAATCGGTATGCCTACACCTTC
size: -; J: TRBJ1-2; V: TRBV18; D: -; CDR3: CASSPDQDYGYTF; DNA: TGTGCCAGCTCACCGGACCAGGATTATGGCTACACCTTC
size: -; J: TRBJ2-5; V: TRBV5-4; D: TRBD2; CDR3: CASSLGLAGGQETQYF; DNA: TGTGCCAGCAGCCTGGGACTAGCGGGGGGCCAAGAGACCCAGTACTTC
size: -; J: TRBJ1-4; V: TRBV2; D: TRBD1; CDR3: CASSWTGDNEKLFF; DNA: TGTGCCAGCAGTTGGACAGGGGATAATGAAAAACTGTTTTTT
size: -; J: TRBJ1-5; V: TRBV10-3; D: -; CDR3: CAISESRGTDQAQHF; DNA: TGTGCCATCAGTGAGTCAAGGGGGACGGATCAGGCCCAGCATTTT
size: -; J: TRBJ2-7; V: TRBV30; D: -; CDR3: CAWSVTSYEQYF; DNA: TGTGCCTGGAGTGTAACGTCCTACGAGCAGTACTTC
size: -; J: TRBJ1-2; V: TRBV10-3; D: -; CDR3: CAISGQNNYGYTF; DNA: TGTGCCATCAGTGGCCAGAATAACTATGGCTACACCTTC
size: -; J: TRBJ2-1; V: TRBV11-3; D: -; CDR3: CASSPGHNEQFF; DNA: TGTGCCAGCAGCCCCGGCCACAATGAGCAGTTCTTC
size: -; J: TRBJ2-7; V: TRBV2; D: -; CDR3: CASSEGTDYEQYF; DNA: TGTGCCAGCAGTGAAGGGACGGATTACGAGCAGTACTTC
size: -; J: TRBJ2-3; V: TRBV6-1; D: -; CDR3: CASSEPGTDTQYF; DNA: TGTGCCAGCAGTGAACCCGGCACAGATACGCAGTATTTT
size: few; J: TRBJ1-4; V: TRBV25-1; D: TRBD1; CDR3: CASSTTGLNEKLFF; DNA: TGTGCCAGCAGTACGACAGGGCTTAATGAAAAACTGTTTTTT
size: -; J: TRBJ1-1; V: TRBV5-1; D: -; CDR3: CASSSTGNTEAFF; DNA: TGCGCCAGCAGCTCCACAGGGAACACTGAAGCTTTCTTT
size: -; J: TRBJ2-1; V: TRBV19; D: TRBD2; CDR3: CASSIEGTSLRGEQFF; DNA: TGTGCCAGTAGTATAGAAGGGACTAGCTTGAGGGGTGAGCAGTTCTTC
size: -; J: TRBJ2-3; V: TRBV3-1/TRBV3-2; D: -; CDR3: CASSQEGTDTQYF; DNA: TGTGCCAGCAGCCAAGAAGGGACAGATACGCAGTATTTT
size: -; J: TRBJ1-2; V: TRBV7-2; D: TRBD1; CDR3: CASSVPGTAILGGYTF; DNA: TGTGCCAGCAGCGTCCCCGGGACAGCCATCCTGGGGGGCTACACCTTC
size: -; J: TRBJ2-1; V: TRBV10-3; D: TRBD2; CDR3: CAISESGAGAGYNEQFF; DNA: TGTGCCATCAGTGAGTCGGGAGCGGGAGCTGGGTACAATGAGCAGTTCTTC
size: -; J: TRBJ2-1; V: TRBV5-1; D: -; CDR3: CASSLEGAGNNEQFF; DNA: TGCGCCAGCAGCTTGGAAGGCGCAGGGAACAATGAGCAGTTCTTC
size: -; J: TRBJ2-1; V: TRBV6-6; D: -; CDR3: CASSTLQSLYNEQFF; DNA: TGTGCCAGCAGTACCCTACAATCCCTCTACAATGAGCAGTTCTTC
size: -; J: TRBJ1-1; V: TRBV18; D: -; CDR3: CASSPGEKGAEAFF; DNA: TGTGCCAGCTCACCAGGGGAAAAGGGGGCTGAAGCTTTCTTT
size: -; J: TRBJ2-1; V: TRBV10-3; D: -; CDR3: CAISARDNEQFF; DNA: TGTGCCATCAGTGCGCGGGACAATGAGCAGTTCTTC
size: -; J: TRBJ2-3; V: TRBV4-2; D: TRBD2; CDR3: CASSRATSGSTDTQYF; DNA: TGTGCCAGCAGCCGAGCGACTAGCGGGAGCACAGATACGCAGTATTTT
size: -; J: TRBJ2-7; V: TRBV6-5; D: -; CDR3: CASIPSGGWRGEQYF; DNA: TGTGCCAGCATTCCGTCCGGGGGCTGGCGGGGGGAGCAGTACTTC
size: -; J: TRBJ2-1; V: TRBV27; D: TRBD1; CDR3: CATQLGTGGLNEQFF; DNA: TGTGCCACCCAATTGGGGACAGGGGGACTCAATGAGCAGTTCTTC
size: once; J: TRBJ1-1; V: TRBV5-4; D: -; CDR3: CASSLNRNTEAFF; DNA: TGTGCCAGCAGCTTGAACAGGAACACTGAAGCTTTCTTT
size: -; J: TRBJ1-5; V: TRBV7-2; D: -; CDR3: CASSLTTPGRHQPQHF; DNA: TGTGCCAGCAGCTTAACGACCCCCGGGCGTCATCAGCCCCAGCATTTT
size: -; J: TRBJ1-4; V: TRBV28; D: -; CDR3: CASSLGSNEKLFF; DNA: TGTGCCAGCAGTTTGGGAAGTAATGAAAAACTGTTTTTT